Listed below are T cell receptor beta chains from one sample, sequenced in a study of control samples from healthy donors and cancer patients. Repertoires were generated with immunoSEQ multiplex PCR, while TCRdb's copy carries only in-frame clones and drops some. Of 130,000 or so clones detected, 94% appear once; the ten largest clones hold roughly 14%. Sample: blood. All receptors derive from a middle-aged man in good health. CDR3s include the opening cysteine and the closing phenylalanine or tryptophan. The D gene is left open where the match is weak.

CDR3aa: CASGQLPEAFF
j_gene: TRBJ1-1
d_gene: -
v_gene: TRBV3-1/TRBV3-2

CDR3aa: CASAAGTAGTQPQHF
j_gene: TRBJ1-5
d_gene: -
v_gene: TRBV2

CDR3aa: CASSQGRGGNQPQHF
j_gene: TRBJ1-5
d_gene: -
v_gene: TRBV3-1/TRBV3-2

CDR3aa: CASSQQRVQYF
j_gene: TRBJ2-7
d_gene: -
v_gene: TRBV4-1

CDR3aa: CASTPGGPPYGYTF
j_gene: TRBJ1-2
d_gene: -
v_gene: TRBV9

CDR3aa: CASSLAYRPNYGYTF
j_gene: TRBJ1-2
d_gene: -
v_gene: TRBV5-6

CDR3aa: CASSLKGRAGANVLTF
j_gene: TRBJ2-6
d_gene: -
v_gene: TRBV7-3

CDR3aa: CASSDPSGSETQYF
j_gene: TRBJ2-5
d_gene: -
v_gene: TRBV2

CDR3aa: CASTPRQIPNQPQHF
j_gene: TRBJ1-5
d_gene: -
v_gene: TRBV19

CDR3aa: CASGRGGGYTF
j_gene: TRBJ1-2
d_gene: -
v_gene: TRBV25-1

CDR3aa: CASSSLGISNQPQHF
j_gene: TRBJ1-5
d_gene: -
v_gene: TRBV5-6

CDR3aa: CASSLGFGSYEQYF
j_gene: TRBJ2-7
d_gene: -
v_gene: TRBV5-1

CDR3aa: CASLLVGGKTEAFF
j_gene: TRBJ1-1
d_gene: -
v_gene: TRBV28

CDR3aa: CASSLEGGSNQPQHF
j_gene: TRBJ1-5
d_gene: -
v_gene: TRBV5-4

CDR3aa: CASRTGIRQGHVDGYTF
j_gene: TRBJ1-2
d_gene: TRBD1
v_gene: TRBV27

CDR3aa: CASSSGLAVYNEQFF
j_gene: TRBJ2-1
d_gene: TRBD2
v_gene: TRBV13

CDR3aa: CASSYGSPLHF
j_gene: TRBJ1-6
d_gene: -
v_gene: TRBV6-6

CDR3aa: CASRRQGGVNQPQHF
j_gene: TRBJ1-5
d_gene: TRBD1
v_gene: TRBV6-5

CDR3aa: CASSLDGVDEQYF
j_gene: TRBJ2-7
d_gene: -
v_gene: TRBV7-9

CDR3aa: CASSYSRTALRELFF
j_gene: TRBJ2-2
d_gene: -
v_gene: TRBV6-5

CDR3aa: CASSPNGGHIQYF
j_gene: TRBJ2-4
d_gene: -
v_gene: TRBV9

CDR3aa: CASSLPRWTGGTETQYF
j_gene: TRBJ2-5
d_gene: TRBD1
v_gene: TRBV5-1

CDR3aa: CATSKTSGSTDTQYF
j_gene: TRBJ2-3
d_gene: TRBD2
v_gene: TRBV15

CDR3aa: CAISDREETQYF
j_gene: TRBJ2-5
d_gene: -
v_gene: TRBV10-3

CDR3aa: CSAPVNTEAFF
j_gene: TRBJ1-1
d_gene: -
v_gene: TRBV20-1

CDR3aa: CASGTAGETQYF
j_gene: TRBJ2-5
d_gene: -
v_gene: TRBV5-6

CDR3aa: CASSVRGASEQYF
j_gene: TRBJ2-7
d_gene: -
v_gene: TRBV12-3/TRBV12-4

CDR3aa: CASSLKGWVGGNTIYF
j_gene: TRBJ1-3
d_gene: -
v_gene: TRBV6-6